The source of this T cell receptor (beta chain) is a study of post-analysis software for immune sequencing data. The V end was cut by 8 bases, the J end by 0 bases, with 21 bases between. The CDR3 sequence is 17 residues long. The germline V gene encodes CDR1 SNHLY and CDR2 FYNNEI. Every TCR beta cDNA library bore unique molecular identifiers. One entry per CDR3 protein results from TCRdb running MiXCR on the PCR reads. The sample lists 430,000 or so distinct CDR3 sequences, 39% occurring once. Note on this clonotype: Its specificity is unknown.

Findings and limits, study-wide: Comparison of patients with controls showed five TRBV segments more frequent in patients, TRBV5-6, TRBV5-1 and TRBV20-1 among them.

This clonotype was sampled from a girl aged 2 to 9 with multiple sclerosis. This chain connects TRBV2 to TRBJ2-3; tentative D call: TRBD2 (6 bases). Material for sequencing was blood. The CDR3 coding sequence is TGTGCCAGCTCGTTGCGGGGAGTAGAATCTAGCACAGATACGCAGTATTTT. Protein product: CASSLRGVESSTDTQYF.